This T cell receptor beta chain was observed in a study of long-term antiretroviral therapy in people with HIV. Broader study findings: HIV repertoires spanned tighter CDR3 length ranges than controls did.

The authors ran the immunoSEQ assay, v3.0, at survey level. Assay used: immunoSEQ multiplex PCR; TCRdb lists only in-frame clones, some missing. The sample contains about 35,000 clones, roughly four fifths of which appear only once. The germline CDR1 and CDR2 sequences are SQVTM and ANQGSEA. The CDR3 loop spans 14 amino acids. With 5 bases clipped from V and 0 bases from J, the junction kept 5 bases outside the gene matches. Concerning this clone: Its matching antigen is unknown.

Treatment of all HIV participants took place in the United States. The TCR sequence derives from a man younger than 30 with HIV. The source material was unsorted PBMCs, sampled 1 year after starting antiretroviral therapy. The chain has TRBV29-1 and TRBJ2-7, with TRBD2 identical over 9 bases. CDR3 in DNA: TGCAGCGTTCTAGCGGGGTTTGCCTCCTACGAGCAGTACTTC. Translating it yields CSVLAGFASYEQYF.